This TCR beta chain emerged from a study of shared clonotypes between healthy human individuals. Study-level results: Sampling used blood alone; tissue repertoires probably differ.

A remark on this clone: Its antigen remains unknown.

The naive CD8 fraction comprised CD45RO-negative cells positively selected for CCR7 and excluded terminally differentiated effector memory CD45RA+ cells. Method: immunoSEQ multiplex PCR; TCRdb's copy keeps in-frame clones and lacks some. The data contain about 2.2 million clones, 85% to 95% of them singletons. Sequenced sample: naive CD8+ T cells from PBMCs. The source of this sequence is a man aged 18 to 30 in good health. Some clones in this sample may be carry-over from other donors' samples.

The CDR3 spells CASSTTGVSGANVLTF. In nucleotides, the CDR3 is TGTGCCAGCAGTACGACAGGGGTGAGTGGGGCCAACGTCCTGACTTTC. The J gene is TRBJ2-6, the V gene TRBV27; 8 nucleotides match TRBD1. Germline V gene lookup returns CDR1 MNHEY and CDR2 SMNVEV (reference sequence). V was clipped by 5 bases and J by 3 bases; unmatched bases: 6. This CDR3 is built from 16 residues. Supplemented by reference TRBV27 and TRBJ2-6, the full variable domain reads EAQVTQNPRYLITVTGKKLTVTCSQNMNHEYMSWYRQDPGLGLRQIYYSMNVEVTDKGDVPEGYKVSRKEKRNFPLILESPSPNQTSLYFCASSTTGVSGANVLTFGAGSRLTVL.